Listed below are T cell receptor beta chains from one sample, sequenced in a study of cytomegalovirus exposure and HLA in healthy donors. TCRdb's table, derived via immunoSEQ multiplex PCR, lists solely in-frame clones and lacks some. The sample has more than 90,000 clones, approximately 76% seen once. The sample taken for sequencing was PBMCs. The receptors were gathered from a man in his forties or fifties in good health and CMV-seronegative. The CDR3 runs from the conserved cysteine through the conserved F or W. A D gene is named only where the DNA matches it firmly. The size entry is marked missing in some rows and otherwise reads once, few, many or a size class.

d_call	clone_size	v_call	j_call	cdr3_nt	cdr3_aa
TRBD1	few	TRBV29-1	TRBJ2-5	TGCAGCGCTACGGGACAGGGGAGGGTTAAGACCCAGTACTTC	CSATGQGRVKTQYF
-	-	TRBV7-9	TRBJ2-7	TGTGCCAGCAGCCCGAAGACCGGGTGGAACGAGCAGTACTTC	CASSPKTGWNEQYF
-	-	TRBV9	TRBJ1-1	TGTGCCAGCAGCGCCCTAGTGGGGGCCACTGAAGCTTTCTTT	CASSALVGATEAFF
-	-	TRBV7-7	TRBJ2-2	TGTGCCAGCAGACCTGGCCGGGGGAGCACCGGGGAGCTGTTTTTT	CASRPGRGSTGELFF
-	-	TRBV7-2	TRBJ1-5	TGTGCCAGCAGCTTGATAGGAGGACAGCCCCAGCATTTT	CASSLIGGQPQHF
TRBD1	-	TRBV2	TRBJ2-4	TGTGCCAGCAGTTCCGTTCGACAGGGCAAAAACATTCAGTACTTC	CASSSVRQGKNIQYF
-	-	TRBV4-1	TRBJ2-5	TGCGCCAGCAGCCCAAGACCCCAGGGTTGGACCCAGTACTTC	CASSPRPQGWTQYF
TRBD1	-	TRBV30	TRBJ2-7	TGTGCCTGGTCAGGGGGCGTTTTATACGAGCAGTACTTC	CAWSGGVLYEQYF
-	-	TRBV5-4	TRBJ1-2	TGTGCCAGCAGCTTGGAGCGCACCTATGGCTACACCTTC	CASSLERTYGYTF
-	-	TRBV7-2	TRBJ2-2	TGTGCCAGCAGCTTAGAACATTTCGGGGAGCTGTTTTTT	CASSLEHFGELFF
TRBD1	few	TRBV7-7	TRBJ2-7	TGTGCCAGCAGCCTAGACAGGGGCAACGAGCAGTACTTC	CASSLDRGNEQYF
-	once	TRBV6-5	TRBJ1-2	TGTGCCAGCAGCGGGGGGTTAGCTAACTATGGCTACACCTTC	CASSGGLANYGYTF
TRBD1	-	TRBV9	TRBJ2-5	TGTGCCAGCAGCCGTGGACAGGGTCAAGAGACCCAGTACTTC	CASSRGQGQETQYF
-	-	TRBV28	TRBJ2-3	TGTGCCAGCAGTTTTCCCGGACAGGGAGGGGATACGCAGTATTTT	CASSFPGQGGDTQYF
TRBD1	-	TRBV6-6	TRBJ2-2	TGTGCCAGCAGACAACCGGGACAGAAGACCGGGGAGCTGTTTTTT	CASRQPGQKTGELFF
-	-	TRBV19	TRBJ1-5	TGTGCCAGTGCCGGGAATGGACGGACGAATAGCAATCAGCCCCAGCATTTT	CASAGNGRTNSNQPQHF
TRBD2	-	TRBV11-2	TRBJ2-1	TGTGCCAGCAGCTTACGCGGCGGGGGGGGCTACAATGAGCAGTTCTTC	CASSLRGGGGYNEQFF
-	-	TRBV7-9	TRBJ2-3	TGTGCCAGCAGCTATCCGGGAGAGGCGGATACGCAGTATTTT	CASSYPGEADTQYF
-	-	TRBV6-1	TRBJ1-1	TGTGCCAGCAGTGAAACCCTATTGGAGCTCACTGAAGCTTTCTTT	CASSETLLELTEAFF
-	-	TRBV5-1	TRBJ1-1	TGCGCCAGCAGCTTGAATCGGGGGGAAACTGAAGCTTTCTTT	CASSLNRGETEAFF
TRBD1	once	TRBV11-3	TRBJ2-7	TGTGCCAGCAGCTTCGACAGGGGGATGACCTACGAGCAGTACTTC	CASSFDRGMTYEQYF
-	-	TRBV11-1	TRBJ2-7	TGTGCCAGCAGCTTAACACCCATAAGGGGAGGCGAGCAGTACTTC	CASSLTPIRGGEQYF
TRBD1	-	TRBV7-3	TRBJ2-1	TGTGCCAGCAGCCCCAGGGGGCCGCCCTACAATGAGCAGTTCTTC	CASSPRGPPYNEQFF
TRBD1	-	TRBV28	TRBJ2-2	TGTGCCAGCGCAGGGGGCGCACACACCGGGGAGCTGTTTTTT	CASAGGAHTGELFF
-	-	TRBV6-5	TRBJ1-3	TGTGCCAGCAGGACTGATCTTTCTGGAAACACCATATATTTT	CASRTDLSGNTIYF
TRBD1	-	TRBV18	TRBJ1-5	TGTGCCAGCTCACTGGGGACAGGGGGCAATCAGCCCCAGCATTTT	CASSLGTGGNQPQHF
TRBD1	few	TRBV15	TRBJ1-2	TGTGCCACCAGCGCGGGGGGACAGGGGCGCTCATTCGACTATGGCTACACCTTC	CATSAGGQGRSFDYGYTF
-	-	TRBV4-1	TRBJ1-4	TGCGCCAGCAGCCAAGTGGGCCTCAGGGTGGAAAAACTGTTTTTT	CASSQVGLRVEKLFF
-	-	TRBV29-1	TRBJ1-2	TGCAGCGTGCCGAGGGCGGGGGGTATAGGTAACTATGGCTACACCTTC	CSVPRAGGIGNYGYTF
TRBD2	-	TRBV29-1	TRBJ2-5	TGCAGCGCCACCGGGACTAGCGGGAGGACCCTTGGAGAGACCCAGTACTTC	CSATGTSGRTLGETQYF
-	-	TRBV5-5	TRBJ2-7	TGTGCCAGCAGGCCCATCCTGTGGACACCATACGAGCAGTACTTC	CASRPILWTPYEQYF
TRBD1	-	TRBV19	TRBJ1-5	TGTGCCAGTAGCCCCTCGACAGGGAAGGGCCAGCCCCAGCATTTT	CASSPSTGKGQPQHF
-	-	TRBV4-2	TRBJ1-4	TGTGCCAGCAGCCTCGTTGGGGAGAATGAAAAACTGTTTTTT	CASSLVGENEKLFF
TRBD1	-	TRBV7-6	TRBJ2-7	TGTGCCAGCAGCCCGGGGGACAGGGGATCGTCACCCTTCTACGAGCAGTACTTC	CASSPGDRGSSPFYEQYF
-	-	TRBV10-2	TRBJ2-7	TGCGCCAGCAGTGAGACCGGGAGTCTTGGCGAGCAGTACTTC	CASSETGSLGEQYF
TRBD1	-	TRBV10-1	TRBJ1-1	TGCGCCAGCAGTGGAGACAGGGAGGCGAACACTGAAGCTTTCTTT	CASSGDREANTEAFF
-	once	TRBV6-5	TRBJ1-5	TGTGCCAGCAGTTACTCGAACAGGGTCCAGCCCCAGCATTTT	CASSYSNRVQPQHF
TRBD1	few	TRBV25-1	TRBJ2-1	TGTGCCAGCAGTGATGGACCGGGACAGGGGGCAAGAGAGCAGTTCTTC	CASSDGPGQGAREQFF
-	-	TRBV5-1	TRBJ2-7	TGCGCCAGCAGCCGGGACTCCACCTACGAGCAGTACTTC	CASSRDSTYEQYF
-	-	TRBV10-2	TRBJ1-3	TGCGCCAGCAGTGAGGCCAGGGAAGGAAACACCATATATTTT	CASSEAREGNTIYF
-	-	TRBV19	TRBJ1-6	TGTGCCAGTAGTATAGAGATGGGCAGTCACTATAATTCACCCCTCCACTTT	CASSIEMGSHYNSPLHF
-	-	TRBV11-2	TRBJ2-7	TGTGCCAGCACCCGCGCCTTGCACGAGCAGTACTTC	CASTRALHEQYF